These 5 T cell receptor beta chains were sequenced from one sample in a study of T cells after yellow fever vaccination. TCRdb recomputed calls from the 5' RACE reads with MiXCR, one row per CDR3 protein. This sample has around 310,000 distinct CDR3 sequences; 3% to 4.5% occur once, and the top ten carry around 24%. The sequences come from PBMCs, collected 5 days after the yellow fever booster vaccination. The source of these receptors is a man aged 18 to 29 who received the YFV17D yellow fever vaccine.

This clonotype has ten or more counts. The CDR3 nucleotides read TGTGCCAGCAGTCCCCAGGTGGGCACTGAAGCTTTCTTT. Residues: CASSPQVGTEAFF. V and J are TRBV12-3 or TRBV12-4 and TRBJ1-1; no definite D call. The CDR3 extends over 13 amino acids. V lost 5 bases to trimming and J lost 4 bases, with 11 bases between them.

This clonotype was counted only a few times. The genes are TRBV3-1 and TRBJ2-1, with 10 bases identical to TRBD2. This CDR3 region has 16 residues. J was trimmed by 4 bases and V by 4 bases; bases with no gene match: 7. Looked up from germline, CDR1 is LGHDT and CDR2 is YNNKEL (reference sequence). CDR3 in amino acids: CASSRAPAGGYNEQFF. CDR3 in DNA: TGTGCCAGCAGCCGAGCCCCAGCGGGGGGGTACAATGAGCAGTTCTTC.

The rearrangement joins TRBV6-5 to TRBJ2-3, with TRBD1 identical over 8 bases. This CDR3 is built from 14 residues. Germline trimming cut 8 bases from V and 8 bases from J; bases unmatched to any gene: 12. CDR1 and CDR2 (germline): MNHEY, SVGAGI. Written as DNA, the CDR3 is TGTGCCAGCGCGACAGGGGCAAGGCCTGGTACGCAGTATTTT. Protein product: CASATGARPGTQYF.

The chain is built from TRBV7-9 and TRBJ2-1; 9 bases map to TRBD1. Germline loops: CDR1 SEHNR, CDR2 FQNEAQ (reference sequence). The ends lost 5 bases at V and 5 bases at J; junction bases unmatched: 7. This CDR3 is built from 15 residues. As DNA, the CDR3 is TGTGCCAGCAGCCCCACAGGGGGCAAGGACAATGAGCAGTTCTTC. The encoded protein is CASSPTGGKDNEQFF. The full variable domain, rest sourced from reference TRBV7-9 and TRBJ2-1, is DTGVSQNPRHKITKRGQNVTFRCDPISEHNRLYWYRQTLGQGPEFLTYFQNEAQLEKSRLLSDRFSAERPKGSFSTLEIQRTEQGDSAMYLCASSPTGGKDNEQFFGPGTRLTVL.

The sample holds many counts of this clonotype. The chain combines TRBV20-1 with TRBJ2-1, with D tentatively TRBD2 (6 bases). The CDR3 is made up of 12 amino acids. The germline V gene has CDR1 DFQATT and CDR2 SNEGSKA (reference sequence). Trimming took 2 bases from V and 8 from J, leaving 10 bases between them. CDR3 sequence: CSARHGGDEQFF. CDR3 coding DNA: TGCAGTGCTAGACACGGGGGTGATGAGCAGTTCTTC.